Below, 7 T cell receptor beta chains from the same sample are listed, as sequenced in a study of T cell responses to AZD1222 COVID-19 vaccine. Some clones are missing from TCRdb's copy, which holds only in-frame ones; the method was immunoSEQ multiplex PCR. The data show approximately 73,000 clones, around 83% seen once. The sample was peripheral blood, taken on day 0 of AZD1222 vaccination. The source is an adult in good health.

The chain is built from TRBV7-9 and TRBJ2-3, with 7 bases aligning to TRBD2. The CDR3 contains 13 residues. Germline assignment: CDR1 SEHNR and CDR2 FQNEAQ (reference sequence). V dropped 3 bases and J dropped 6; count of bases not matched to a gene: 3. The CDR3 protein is CASSFGGGDTQYF. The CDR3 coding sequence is TGTGCCAGCAGCTTTGGCGGGGGTGATACGCAGTATTTT.

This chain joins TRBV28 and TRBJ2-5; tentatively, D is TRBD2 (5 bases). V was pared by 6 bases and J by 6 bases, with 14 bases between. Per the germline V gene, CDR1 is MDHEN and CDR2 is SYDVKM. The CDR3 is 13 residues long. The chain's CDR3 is CASSPGRGKTQYF. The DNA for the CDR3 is TGTGCCAGCAGCCCAGGCCGGGGAAAGACCCAGTACTTC.

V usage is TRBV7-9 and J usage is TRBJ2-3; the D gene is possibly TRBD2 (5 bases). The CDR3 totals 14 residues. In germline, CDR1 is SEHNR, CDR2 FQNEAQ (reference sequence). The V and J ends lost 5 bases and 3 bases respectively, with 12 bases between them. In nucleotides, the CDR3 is TGTGCCAGCAGCATAGGACTTTCAACAGATACGCAGTATTTT. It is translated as CASSIGLSTDTQYF.

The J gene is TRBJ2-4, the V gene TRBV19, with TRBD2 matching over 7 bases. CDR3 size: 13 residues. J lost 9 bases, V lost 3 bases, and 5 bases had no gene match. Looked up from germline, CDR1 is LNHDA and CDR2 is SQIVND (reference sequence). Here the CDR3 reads CASSIREGGIQYF. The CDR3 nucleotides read TGTGCCAGTAGTATCAGGGAGGGTGGCATTCAGTACTTC.

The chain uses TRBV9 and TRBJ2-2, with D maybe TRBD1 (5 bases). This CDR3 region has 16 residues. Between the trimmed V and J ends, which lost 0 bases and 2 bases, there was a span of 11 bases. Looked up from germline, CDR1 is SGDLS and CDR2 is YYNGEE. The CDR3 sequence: CASSVAARVNTGELFF. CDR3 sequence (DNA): TGTGCCAGCAGCGTAGCGGCCAGGGTCAACACCGGGGAGCTGTTTTTT.

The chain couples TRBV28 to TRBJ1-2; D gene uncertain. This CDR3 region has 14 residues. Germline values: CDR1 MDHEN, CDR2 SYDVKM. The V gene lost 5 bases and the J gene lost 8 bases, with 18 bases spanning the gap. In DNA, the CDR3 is TGTGCCAGCAGTCCTCCACGGGGTTACGGGGGCTACACCTTC. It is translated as CASSPPRGYGGYTF.

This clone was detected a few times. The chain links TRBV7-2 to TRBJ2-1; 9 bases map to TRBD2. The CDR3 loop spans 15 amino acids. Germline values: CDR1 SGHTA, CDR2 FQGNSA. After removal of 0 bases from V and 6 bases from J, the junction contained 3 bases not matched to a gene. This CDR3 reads CASSLASGGVNEQFF. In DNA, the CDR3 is TGTGCCAGCAGCTTAGCTAGCGGGGGAGTCAATGAGCAGTTCTTC.